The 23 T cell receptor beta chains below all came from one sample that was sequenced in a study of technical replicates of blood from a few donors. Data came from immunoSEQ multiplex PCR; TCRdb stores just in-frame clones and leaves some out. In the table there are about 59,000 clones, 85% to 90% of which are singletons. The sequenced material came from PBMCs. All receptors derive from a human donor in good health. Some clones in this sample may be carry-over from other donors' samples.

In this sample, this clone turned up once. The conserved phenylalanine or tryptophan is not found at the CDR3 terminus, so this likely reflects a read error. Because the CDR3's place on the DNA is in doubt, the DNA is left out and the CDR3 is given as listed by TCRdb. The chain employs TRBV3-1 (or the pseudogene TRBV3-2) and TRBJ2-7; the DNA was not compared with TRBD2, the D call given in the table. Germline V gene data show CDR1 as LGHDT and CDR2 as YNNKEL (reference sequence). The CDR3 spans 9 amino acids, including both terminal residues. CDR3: CASSEGTLN.

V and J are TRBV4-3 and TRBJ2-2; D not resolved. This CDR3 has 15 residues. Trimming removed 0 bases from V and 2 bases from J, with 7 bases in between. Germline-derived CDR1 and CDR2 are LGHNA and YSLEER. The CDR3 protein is CASSQELGNTGELFF. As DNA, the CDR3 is TGCGCCAGCAGCCAAGAGCTAGGCAACACCGGGGAGCTGTTTTTT.

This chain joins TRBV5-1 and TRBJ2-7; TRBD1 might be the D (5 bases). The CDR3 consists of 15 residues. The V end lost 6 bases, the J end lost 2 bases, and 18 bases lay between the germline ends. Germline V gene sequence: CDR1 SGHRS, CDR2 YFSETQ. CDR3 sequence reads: CASKVEPGMTYEQYF. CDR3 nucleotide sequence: TGCGCCAGCAAGGTTGAGCCAGGGATGACCTACGAGCAGTACTTC.

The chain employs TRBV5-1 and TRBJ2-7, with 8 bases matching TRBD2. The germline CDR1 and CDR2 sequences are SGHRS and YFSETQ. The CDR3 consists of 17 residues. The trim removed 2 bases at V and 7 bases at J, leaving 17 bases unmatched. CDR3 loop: CASSLLFGDSGEFEQYF. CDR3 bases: TGCGCCAGCAGCTTACTTTTTGGGGATAGCGGGGAATTTGAGCAGTACTTC.

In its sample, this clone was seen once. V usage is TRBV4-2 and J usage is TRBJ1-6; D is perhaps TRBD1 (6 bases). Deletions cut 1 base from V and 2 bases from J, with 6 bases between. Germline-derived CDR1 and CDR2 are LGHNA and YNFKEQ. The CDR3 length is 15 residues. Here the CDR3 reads CASSQGTAYNSPLHF. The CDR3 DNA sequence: TGTGCCAGCAGCCAAGGGACAGCCTATAATTCACCCCTCCACTTT.

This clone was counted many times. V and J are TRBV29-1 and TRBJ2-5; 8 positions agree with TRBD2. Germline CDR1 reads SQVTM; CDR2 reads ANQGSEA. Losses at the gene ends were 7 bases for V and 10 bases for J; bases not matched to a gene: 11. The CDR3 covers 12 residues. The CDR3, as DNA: TGCAGCGGGGCGGGAGGCCCTTTTGACCAGTACTTC. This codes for CSGAGGPFDQYF.

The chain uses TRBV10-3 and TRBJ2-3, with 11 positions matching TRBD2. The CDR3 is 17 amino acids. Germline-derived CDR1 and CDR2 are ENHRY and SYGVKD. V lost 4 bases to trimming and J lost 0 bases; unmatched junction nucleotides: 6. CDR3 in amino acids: CAISGQLAGASTDTQYF. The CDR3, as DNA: TGTGCCATCAGTGGCCAACTAGCGGGGGCTAGCACAGATACGCAGTATTTT.

The chain's CDR3 is CASSPTQASYEQYF. The DNA of the CDR3 is TGTGCCAGCTCACCCACCCAGGCATCCTACGAGCAGTACTTC. The chain joins TRBV18 to TRBJ2-7; unclear D gene. Germline V CDR1 and CDR2: KGHSH, LQKENI. The CDR3 loop spans 14 amino acids. Trimming removed 3 bases from V and 1 base from J, with 10 bases in between.

The CDR3 coding sequence is TGTGCCAGCAGCTTGGCAGGGACTGATAATTCACCCCTCCACTTT. The encoded protein is CASSLAGTDNSPLHF. V and J are TRBV5-4 and TRBJ1-6, with D perhaps matching TRBD1 (5 bases). Germline V gene lookup returns CDR1 SGHNT and CDR2 YYREEE (reference sequence). This CDR3 contains 15 residues. The germline V and J ends were trimmed by 0 bases and 5 bases, with 9 bases remaining between them.

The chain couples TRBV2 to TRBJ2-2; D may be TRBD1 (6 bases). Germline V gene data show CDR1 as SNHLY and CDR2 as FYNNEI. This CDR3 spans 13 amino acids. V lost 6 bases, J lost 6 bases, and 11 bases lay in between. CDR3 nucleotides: TGTGCCAGCAGAACAGGGATTGCCGGGGAGCTGTTTTTT. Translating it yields CASRTGIAGELFF.

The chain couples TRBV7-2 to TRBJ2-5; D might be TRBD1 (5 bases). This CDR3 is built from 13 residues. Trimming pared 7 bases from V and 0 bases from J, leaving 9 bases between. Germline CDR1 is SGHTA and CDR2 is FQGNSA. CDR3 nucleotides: TGTGCCAGCACCACGACAGACCAAGAGACCCAGTACTTC. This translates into CASTTTDQETQYF. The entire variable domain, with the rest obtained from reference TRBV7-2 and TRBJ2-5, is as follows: GAGVSQSPSNKVTEKGKDVELRCDPISGHTALYWYRQSLGQGLEFLIYFQGNSAPDKSGLPSDRFSAERTGGSVSTLTIQRTQQEDSAVYLCASTTTDQETQYFGPGTRLLVL.

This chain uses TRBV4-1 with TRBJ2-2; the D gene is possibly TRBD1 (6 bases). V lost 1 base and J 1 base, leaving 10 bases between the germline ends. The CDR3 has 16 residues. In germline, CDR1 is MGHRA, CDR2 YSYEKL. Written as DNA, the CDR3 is TGCGCCAGCAGCCAAGGTGTAGGGGGGAACACCGGGGAGCTGTTTTTT. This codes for CASSQGVGGNTGELFF.

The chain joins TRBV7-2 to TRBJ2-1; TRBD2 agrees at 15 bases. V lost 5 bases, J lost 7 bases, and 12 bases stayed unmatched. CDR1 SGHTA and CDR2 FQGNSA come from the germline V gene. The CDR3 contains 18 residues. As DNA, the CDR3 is TGTGCCAGCAGCCCGCCGGGACTAGCGGGGGGAGGTAAAAATGAGCAGTTCTTC. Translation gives CASSPPGLAGGGKNEQFF. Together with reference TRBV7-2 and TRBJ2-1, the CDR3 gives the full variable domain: GAGVSQSPSNKVTEKGKDVELRCDPISGHTALYWYRQSLGQGLEFLIYFQGNSAPDKSGLPSDRFSAERTGGSVSTLTIQRTQQEDSAVYLCASSPPGLAGGGKNEQFFGPGTRLTVL.

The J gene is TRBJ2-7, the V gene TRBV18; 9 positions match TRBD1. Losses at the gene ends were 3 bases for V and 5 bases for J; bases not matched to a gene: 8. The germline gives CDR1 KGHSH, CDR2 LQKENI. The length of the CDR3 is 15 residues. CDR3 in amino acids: CASSPPGTGNHEQYF. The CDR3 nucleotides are TGTGCCAGCTCACCTCCCGGGACAGGGAACCACGAGCAGTACTTC. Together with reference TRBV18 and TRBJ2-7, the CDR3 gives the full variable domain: NAGVMQNPRHLVRRRGQEARLRCSPMKGHSHVYWYRQLPEEGLKFMVYLQKENIIDESGMPKERFSAEFPKEGPSILRIQQVVRGDSAAYFCASSPPGTGNHEQYFGPGTRLTVT.

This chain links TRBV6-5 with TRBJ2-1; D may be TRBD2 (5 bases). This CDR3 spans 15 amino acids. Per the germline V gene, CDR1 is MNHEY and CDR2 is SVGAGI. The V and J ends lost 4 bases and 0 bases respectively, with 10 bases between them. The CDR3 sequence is CASSLLASSYNEQFF. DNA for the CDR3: TGTGCCAGCAGTTTGTTAGCGAGCTCCTACAATGAGCAGTTCTTC.

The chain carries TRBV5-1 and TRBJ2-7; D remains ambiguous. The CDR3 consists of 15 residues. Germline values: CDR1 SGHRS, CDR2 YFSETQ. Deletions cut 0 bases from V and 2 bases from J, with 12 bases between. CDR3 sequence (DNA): TGCGCCAGCAGCTTGGTGCCAGGCCGTACCTACGAGCAGTACTTC. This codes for CASSLVPGRTYEQYF.

The CDR3 sequence: CLLGQGPGQETQYF. The CDR3 DNA reads as TGTTTGCTGGGACAGGGACCGGGGCAAGAGACCCAGTACTTC. The V call is TRBV9, the J call TRBJ2-5; TRBD1 matches at 9 bases. The germline gives CDR1 SGDLS, CDR2 YYNGEE. The CDR3 runs 14 residues.

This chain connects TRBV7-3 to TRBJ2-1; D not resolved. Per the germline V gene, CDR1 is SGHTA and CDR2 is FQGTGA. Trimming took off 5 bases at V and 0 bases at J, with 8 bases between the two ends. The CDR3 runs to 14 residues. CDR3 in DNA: TGTGCCAGCAGCCCAACGGGCTCCTACAATGAGCAGTTCTTC. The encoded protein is CASSPTGSYNEQFF.

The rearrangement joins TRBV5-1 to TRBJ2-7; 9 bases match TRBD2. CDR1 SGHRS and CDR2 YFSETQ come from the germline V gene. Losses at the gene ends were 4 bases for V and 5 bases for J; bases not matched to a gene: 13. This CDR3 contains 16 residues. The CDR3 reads CASSASKLAGVHEQYF. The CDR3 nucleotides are TGCGCCAGCAGCGCCTCAAAGTTAGCGGGGGTTCACGAGCAGTACTTC. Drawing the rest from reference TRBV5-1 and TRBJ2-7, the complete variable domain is KAGVTQTPRYLIKTRGQQVTLSCSPISGHRSVSWYQQTPGQGLQFLFEYFSETQRNKGNFPGRFSGRQFSNSRSEMNVSTLELGDSALYLCASSASKLAGVHEQYFGPGTRLTVT.

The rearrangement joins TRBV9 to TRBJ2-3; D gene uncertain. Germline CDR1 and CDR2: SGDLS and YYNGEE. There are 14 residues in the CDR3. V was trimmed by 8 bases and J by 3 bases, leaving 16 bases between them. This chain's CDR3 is CARYSNERTDTQYF. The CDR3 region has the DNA TGTGCCAGATACAGTAATGAAAGGACAGATACGCAGTATTTT.

Written as DNA, the CDR3 is TGTGCCAGCAGCACGGACTACCTTAGCACAGATACGCAGTATTTT. Amino acids: CASSTDYLSTDTQYF. The chain carries TRBV7-2 and TRBJ2-3, with a weak D call TRBD2 (6 bases). This CDR3 is 15 amino acids long. Per the germline V gene, CDR1 is SGHTA and CDR2 is FQGNSA. Trimming took off 5 bases at V and 0 bases at J, with 12 bases between the two ends.

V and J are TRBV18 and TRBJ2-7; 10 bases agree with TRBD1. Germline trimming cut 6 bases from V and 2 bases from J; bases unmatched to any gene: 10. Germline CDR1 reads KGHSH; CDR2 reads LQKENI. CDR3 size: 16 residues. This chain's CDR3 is CASSPLRGTGAYEQYF. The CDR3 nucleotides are TGTGCCAGCTCCCCGCTTAGGGGGACAGGGGCCTACGAGCAGTACTTC. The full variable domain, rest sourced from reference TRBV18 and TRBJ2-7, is NAGVMQNPRHLVRRRGQEARLRCSPMKGHSHVYWYRQLPEEGLKFMVYLQKENIIDESGMPKERFSAEFPKEGPSILRIQQVVRGDSAAYFCASSPLRGTGAYEQYFGPGTRLTVT.

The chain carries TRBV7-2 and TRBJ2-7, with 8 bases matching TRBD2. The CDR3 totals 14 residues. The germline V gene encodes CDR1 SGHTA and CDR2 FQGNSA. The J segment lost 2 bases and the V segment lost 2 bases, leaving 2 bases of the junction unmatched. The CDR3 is CASSLLRGAYEQYF. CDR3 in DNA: TGTGCCAGCAGCTTATTGCGGGGGGCCTACGAGCAGTACTTC.